Each of the 9 T cell receptor beta chains below was sequenced from the same sample in a study of blood T cell repertoires in COVID-19. TCRdb's copy holds only in-frame clones and misses some; the assay was immunoSEQ multiplex PCR. The repertoire holds under 200,000 clones, 84% seen once, with around 12% in the top ten. Sequenced: PBMCs or T cells enriched from blood (not recorded which). The receptors shown here come from a man aged 45 to 65 who had recovered from COVID-19.

The chain couples TRBV5-1 to TRBJ2-7; possible D gene TRBD1, 5 bases. V lost 0 bases and J 3 bases, leaving 13 bases between the germline ends. Germline V gives CDR1 SGHRS, CDR2 YFSETQ. The CDR3 runs to 15 residues. The CDR3 loop is CASSLEDTEVYEQYF. Written as DNA, the CDR3 is TGCGCCAGCAGCTTGGAGGACACGGAAGTCTACGAGCAGTACTTC.

The chain employs TRBV5-8 and TRBJ2-3; 10 nucleotides line up with TRBD2. The trim removed 4 bases at V and 2 bases at J, leaving 4 bases unmatched. Germline assignment: CDR1 SGHTS and CDR2 YDEGEE. The CDR3 spans 15 residues. CDR3 DNA sequence: TGTGCCAGCAGCAAAGCGGGGGGGACCACAGATACGCAGTATTTT. It is translated as CASSKAGGTTDTQYF.

V and J are TRBV9 and TRBJ2-2; 14 bases agree with TRBD2. Germline values: CDR1 SGDLS, CDR2 YYNGEE. The V and J ends lost 4 bases and 6 bases, in that order; junction bases with no gene match: 14. The CDR3 runs to 19 residues. As DNA, the CDR3 is TGTGCCAGCAGCCCTATGACTAGCGGGGGGGCCGGGTACGCCGGGGAGCTGTTTTTT. This encodes CASSPMTSGGAGYAGELFF.

This chain uses TRBV27 with TRBJ1-6; D is possibly TRBD1 (5 bases). Trimming stripped 6 bases from V and 10 bases from J, with 7 bases between. The germline V gene encodes CDR1 MNHEY and CDR2 SMNVEV (reference sequence). The CDR3 contains 11 residues. The DNA for the CDR3 is TGTGCCAGCAGCCAGGGCTCACCCCTCCACTTT. This encodes CASSQGSPLHF.

The J gene is TRBJ2-5, the V gene TRBV10-3; 8 bases align to TRBD2. V gave up 3 bases and J gave up 4 bases; unmatched junction bases: 7. CDR1 is ENHRY and CDR2 is SYGVKD in the germline V gene. This CDR3 region has 15 residues. The CDR3 coding sequence is TGTGCCATCAGTGACCCGGGGGGGGCAGGAGAGACCCAGTACTTC. Translation gives CAISDPGGAGETQYF.

The V and J genes are TRBV7-8 and TRBJ2-1, with TRBD2 identical over 9 bases. The CDR3 runs 16 residues. The germline V gene encodes CDR1 SGHVS and CDR2 FQNEAQ. V lost 6 bases and J lost 5; bases outside the gene matches: 11. CDR3 residues: CASRTGRGGRHNEQFF. The DNA of the CDR3 is TGTGCCAGCAGAACGGGGCGGGGGGGCCGACACAATGAGCAGTTCTTC.

The chain has TRBV2 and TRBJ2-7; TRBD2 matches at 8 bases. CDR1 and CDR2 from the germline V gene are SNHLY and FYNNEI. The CDR3 loop spans 15 amino acids. V trimming: 2 bases; J trimming: 7 bases; junction bases outside the gene matches: 10. CDR3 residues: CASSESRGAVSEQYF. CDR3 sequence (DNA): TGTGCCAGCAGTGAATCGCGGGGGGCCGTGAGTGAGCAGTACTTC.

This clone was seen just once. The chain combines TRBV5-6 with TRBJ1-4, with 10 bases matching TRBD1. The germline V gene has CDR1 SGHDT and CDR2 YYEEEE. The V gene end was trimmed by 4 bases and the J gene end by 7 bases; junction bases not matched to a gene: 4. This CDR3 has 14 residues. DNA of the CDR3: TGTGCCAGCAGCCCGACAGGGGGCGGTGAAAAACTGTTTTTT. Translating gives CASSPTGGGEKLFF.

This clone was found a few times. V gene TRBV19 combines with J gene TRBJ1-4; D unclear. Germline lookup yields CDR1 LNHDA and CDR2 SQIVND (reference sequence). The CDR3 has 14 residues. Trimming took off 3 bases at V and 4 bases at J, with 9 bases between the two ends. CDR3 protein: CASSISSSNEKLFF. The CDR3, as DNA: TGTGCCAGTAGTATTAGCAGCAGTAATGAAAAACTGTTTTTT.